This T cell receptor beta chain was retrieved from a study of OX40 agonist ivuxolimab in advanced cancers. Study summary: Patients with prior anti-PD-1, anti-PD-L1 or anti-CTLA-4 therapy were eligible; about 41% had some.

Overall study findings and caveats: At 0.1 to 3.0 mg/kg, clonal expansion of CD4+ and CD8+ blood T cells had occurred by week 6. Normalized T-cell clonal expansion was also low in a subset of nonresponders.

Worth noting for this clone: The antigen remains undetermined.

Some clones are missing from TCRdb's copy, which holds only in-frame ones; the method was immunoSEQ multiplex PCR. In the table there are over 9,500 clones, about 93% of which are singletons. There are 15 residues in the CDR3. Trimming pared 0 bases from V and 2 bases from J, leaving 8 bases between. CDR1 is SGHDT, CDR2 YYEEEE, per germline. The clonotype originates from an adult with an advanced solid tumor such as melanoma, head and neck, liver or kidney cancer. Source: CD4+ or CD8+ T cells sorted from blood, taken in a trial of the OX40 agonist ivuxolimab. The chain links TRBV5-6 to TRBJ1-4; D is possibly TRBD1 (5 bases). CDR3 loop: CASSLVDSTNEKLFF. The CDR3 DNA follows: TGTGCCAGCAGCTTGGTTGACAGCACTAATGAAAAACTGTTTTTT.